The rows below give T cell receptor beta chains drawn from one sample of a study of human CD4 T cells and Enterobacteriaceae. Produced via immunoSEQ multiplex PCR; TCRdb's table is partial and in-frame only. Here the sample spans approximately 26,000 clones, roughly 80% being singletons. Material: memory CD4+ T cells from blood. The receptors shown here come from a human donor in good health. Each CDR3 is given with its conserved first and last residue. The D gene is left open where the match is weak. Part of the rows lack a size; the others show once, few, many or a class for expanded clones.

v_call: TRBV7-2; j_call: TRBJ2-5; d_call: TRBD2; clone_size: -; cdr3_aa: CASSLALSGGTQETQYF; cdr3_nt: TGTGCCAGCAGCTTAGCGCTCAGCGGGGGTACACAAGAGACCCAGTACTTC
v_call: TRBV7-9; j_call: TRBJ2-2; d_call: -; clone_size: once; cdr3_aa: CASSPHRQFGTGELFF; cdr3_nt: TGTGCCAGCAGCCCCCATCGACAGTTCGGGACCGGGGAGCTGTTTTTT
v_call: TRBV13; j_call: TRBJ1-1; d_call: -; clone_size: -; cdr3_aa: CASREVGMDTEAFF; cdr3_nt: TGTGCCAGCAGGGAAGTTGGTATGGACACTGAAGCTTTCTTT
v_call: TRBV5-1; j_call: TRBJ2-7; d_call: TRBD1; clone_size: -; cdr3_aa: CASSLPGRGHNEQYF; cdr3_nt: TGCGCCAGCAGCTTGCCCGGCAGGGGGCACAACGAGCAGTACTTC
v_call: TRBV18; j_call: TRBJ1-5; d_call: TRBD1; clone_size: -; cdr3_aa: CASSPTGSSNQPQHF; cdr3_nt: TGTGCCAGCTCACCGACAGGGTCCAGCAATCAGCCCCAGCATTTT
v_call: TRBV18; j_call: TRBJ2-7; d_call: -; clone_size: -; cdr3_aa: CASSPSTGESYEQYF; cdr3_nt: TGTGCCAGCTCACCCTCAACGGGAGAGTCCTACGAGCAGTACTTC
v_call: TRBV1; j_call: TRBJ2-1; d_call: -; clone_size: -; cdr3_aa: CTSSQESGRADNEQFF; cdr3_nt: TGCACCAGCAGCCAAGAAAGCGGGAGGGCCGACAATGAGCAGTTCTTC
v_call: TRBV30; j_call: TRBJ1-6; d_call: -; clone_size: -; cdr3_aa: CAWRRQDRGSPLHF; cdr3_nt: TGTGCCTGGCGTCGACAGGATCGGGGTTCACCCCTCCACTTT
v_call: TRBV7-6; j_call: TRBJ2-3; d_call: TRBD2; clone_size: -; cdr3_aa: CASSSLAGVSTDTQYF; cdr3_nt: TGTGCCAGCAGCTCTCTAGCGGGGGTTAGCACAGATACGCAGTATTTT
v_call: TRBV5-4; j_call: TRBJ2-1; d_call: -; clone_size: -; cdr3_aa: CASSFGTYNEQFF; cdr3_nt: TGTGCCAGCAGCTTCGGAACCTACAATGAGCAGTTCTTC
v_call: TRBV7-2; j_call: TRBJ2-5; d_call: TRBD2; clone_size: -; cdr3_aa: CASSSLAGVETQYF; cdr3_nt: TGTGCCAGCAGCTCCTTAGCGGGAGTGGAGACCCAGTACTTC